The entry that follows covers one T cell receptor (beta chain) sequence. Its target is not known. These data are taken from a study of cytomegalovirus exposure and HLA in healthy donors. With 60 Vbeta and 13 Jbeta primers, the PCR was carried out. Assay used: immunoSEQ multiplex PCR; TCRdb lists only in-frame clones, some missing. The table has 75,000 to 90,000 clones, approximately 72% seen once; the top ten hold roughly 10%. The study's findings and limits: At a 0.05 false discovery rate, a later analysis found 18,000 or so TCR beta sequences to be associated with HLA alleles. Reports state that TCR beta sequences accurately predicted most subjects' HLA-A and HLA-B alleles. Presence/absence comparisons presumed near-even sequencing depth among donors.

CDR1 and CDR2 (germline): SGHTA, FQGNSA. The V end lost 4 bases, the J end lost 6 bases, and 10 bases lay between the germline ends. This CDR3 is 14 amino acids long. This chain joins TRBV7-2 and TRBJ1-6; tentative D call: TRBD1 (6 bases). The material sequenced was PBMCs. This clonotype was obtained from a woman in her thirties or forties in good health and CMV-seropositive. CDR3 DNA: TGTGCCAGCAGCTCACAGGGCCTTAATTCACCCCTCCACTTT. Its protein product is CASSSQGLNSPLHF.